What follows describes a single TCR beta chain. As yet, its antigen is unknown. V lost 2 bases and J 8 bases, leaving 11 bases between the germline ends. The CDR3 length is 14 residues. Germline V CDR1 and CDR2: SGHRS, YFSETQ. This PCR relied on a set of 60 Vbeta primers and 13 Jbeta primers. Some clones are missing from TCRdb's copy, which holds only in-frame ones; the method was immunoSEQ multiplex PCR. Here the sample spans approximately 100,000 clones, 78% being singletons. The data stem from a study of cytomegalovirus exposure and HLA in healthy donors. Whole-study results and caveats: A few chains linked to CMV were shown in vitro to be specific for CMV antigens. In an earlier analysis, about 87% or about 30%: the productive usage of most TCR beta V segments. Among TCR beta chains, those listed as cytomegalovirus-associated numbered fewer than 200. Among TCR sequences, most were rare, though some public TCRs appeared in many donors.

The chain uses TRBV5-1 and TRBJ1-6; perhaps TRBD1 as D (6 bases). Sequenced: PBMCs. This clonotype was obtained from a middle-aged woman in good health and CMV-seropositive. CDR3 nucleotides: TGCGCCAGCAGCTTAGTCCCAGGGGATTCACCCCTCCACTTT. This gives the protein CASSLVPGDSPLHF.